Presented here are 3 T cell receptor beta chains from one specimen sequenced in a study of shared clonotypes between healthy human individuals (dated by TCRdb to the early 2020s). The library was produced with the immunoSEQ multiplex PCR assay. The table comes from immuneACCESS by way of TCRdb, which keeps in-frame sequences with V and J called. Part of the clones is missing from these tables; in studies checked, under half for an unresolved V gene and the rest for unknown reasons. Across this sample there are 1.6 million or so clones, with 97% to 99% seen only once. Around 0.33% of the sample rests with the top ten. The material sequenced was naive CD4+ T cells sorted from blood. This specimen's cell subset or site label, per the study, means: CD45RA+ positively selected. These receptors all stem from a man between 25 and 39 years old in good health.

The V call is TRBV25-1, the J call TRBJ2-3; possibly TRBD2 for D (7 bases). This CDR3 spans 15 amino acids. The germline V gene has CDR1 MGHDK and CDR2 SYGVNS. Between the trimmed V and J ends, which lost 6 bases and 2 bases, there was a span of 15 bases. DNA for the CDR3: TGTGCCAGCAGCCCCCTGGGGGGGGCCACAGATACGCAGTATTTT. It encodes CASSPLGGATDTQYF.

The chain carries TRBV15 and TRBJ2-5; D might be TRBD1 (5 bases). The V end was cut by 5 bases, the J end by 5 bases, with 18 bases between. The CDR3 contains 15 residues. Germline CDR1 LNHNV, CDR2 YYDKDF (reference sequence). The CDR3 sequence: CATSPDSVNEETQYF. The CDR3 DNA sequence: TGTGCCACCAGCCCTGACAGTGTGAATGAGGAGACCCAGTACTTC. The entire variable domain, with the rest obtained from reference TRBV15 and TRBJ2-5, is as follows: DAMVIQNPRYQVTQFGKPVTLSCSQTLNHNVMYWYQQKSSQAPKLLFHYYDKDFNNEADTPDNFQSRRPNTSFCFLDIRSPGLGDTAMYLCATSPDSVNEETQYFGPGTRLLVL.

The chain uses TRBV28 and TRBJ1-5, with D uncertain. Germline V gene sequence: CDR1 MDHEN, CDR2 SYDVKM. Trimming left V 4 bases short and J 3 bases short, with 16 bases between. This CDR3 has 16 amino acids. This CDR3 is CASSSTLSVDNQPQHF. The CDR3, as DNA: TGTGCCAGCAGTTCCACCCTATCGGTAGACAATCAGCCCCAGCATTTT.